This TCR beta chain was retrieved from a study of cytomegalovirus exposure and HLA in healthy donors. PCR was performed using 60 Vbeta and 13 Jbeta primers. Measured with immunoSEQ multiplex PCR; TCRdb has only the in-frame clones, and not every one. Of some 220,000 clones listed, approximately 84% are singletons. The CDR3 is 13 residues long. Deletions cut 2 bases from V and 4 bases from J, with 8 bases between. Germline V gene lookup returns CDR1 SNHLY and CDR2 FYNNEI. While unrecorded immune exposures were likely, the donors were nominally healthy when sampled. The clonotype comes from a middle-aged woman in good health and CMV-seronegative. V usage is TRBV2 and J usage is TRBJ1-2; D is uncertain. The sequenced sample was PBMCs. The CDR3 nucleotides are TGTGCCAGCAGTGAACAGTCTGGCTATGGCTACACCTTC. Translation: CASSEQSGYGYTF.